These T cell receptor beta chains were read from a single sample in a study of CD8 T cells in Susac syndrome. TCRdb re-analysed the immunoSEQ multiplex PCR reads in MiXCR, keeping a single row per CDR3 protein. The sample yields 65,000 to 80,000 distinct CDR3 sequences, more than 85% seen once. Specimen: CD8+ T cells from PBMCs. These receptors were taken from a human donor with multiple sclerosis. Both conserved end residues are part of each CDR3. Each record gives: clone size, D gene, J gene, V gene, CDR3 protein, CDR3 DNA. The D gene is left open where the match is weak. Clone size, where shown, is once, few, many, or a class for clones that have expanded.

clone_size: .; d_call: TRBD1; j_call: TRBJ1-2; v_call: TRBV5-1; cdr3_aa: CASRVQGRPEGYTF; cdr3_nt: TGCGCCAGCAGAGTACAGGGGCGCCCGGAGGGCTACACCTTC
clone_size: .; d_call: .; j_call: TRBJ1-5; v_call: TRBV20-1; cdr3_aa: CSARAGHNSNQPQHF; cdr3_nt: TGCAGTGCTAGAGCAGGGCACAATAGCAATCAGCCCCAGCATTTT
clone_size: .; d_call: TRBD2; j_call: TRBJ2-5; v_call: TRBV29-1; cdr3_aa: CSVELPLAGDGETQYF; cdr3_nt: TGCAGCGTTGAACTACCGTTAGCGGGAGATGGAGAGACCCAGTACTTC
clone_size: .; d_call: TRBD2; j_call: TRBJ2-1; v_call: TRBV5-6; cdr3_aa: CASSLESSGGDNEQFF; cdr3_nt: TGTGCCAGCAGCTTGGAGTCTAGCGGGGGGGACAATGAGCAGTTCTTC
clone_size: .; d_call: .; j_call: TRBJ1-1; v_call: TRBV28; cdr3_aa: CASSPSPATEAFF; cdr3_nt: TGTGCCAGCAGTCCGAGCCCGGCGACTGAAGCTTTCTTT
clone_size: .; d_call: .; j_call: TRBJ2-7; v_call: TRBV24-1; cdr3_aa: CATRGIGGGEQYF; cdr3_nt: TGTGCCACCAGAGGAATCGGGGGAGGCGAGCAGTACTTC
clone_size: once; d_call: .; j_call: TRBJ2-1; v_call: TRBV20-1; cdr3_aa: CSARPDSTSYNEQFF; cdr3_nt: TGCAGTGCTAGACCGGACAGCACCTCCTACAATGAGCAGTTCTTC
clone_size: .; d_call: .; j_call: TRBJ2-7; v_call: TRBV9; cdr3_aa: CASRHSQNPTTREQYF; cdr3_nt: TGTGCCAGCAGGCACAGCCAAAACCCCACTACTAGGGAGCAGTACTTC
clone_size: .; d_call: TRBD1; j_call: TRBJ2-7; v_call: TRBV2; cdr3_aa: CASSAKKTGFYEQYF; cdr3_nt: TGTGCCAGCAGTGCAAAAAAGACAGGGTTCTACGAGCAGTACTTC
clone_size: .; d_call: TRBD2; j_call: TRBJ2-1; v_call: TRBV6-1; cdr3_aa: CASVAGSYNEQFF; cdr3_nt: TGTGCCAGCGTAGCGGGTTCCTACAATGAGCAGTTCTTC
clone_size: .; d_call: TRBD1; j_call: TRBJ1-2; v_call: TRBV28; cdr3_aa: CASNPTGILHGYTF; cdr3_nt: TGTGCCAGCAACCCGACAGGGATCCTTCATGGCTACACCTTC
clone_size: .; d_call: TRBD1; j_call: TRBJ1-5; v_call: TRBV12-3/TRBV12-4; cdr3_aa: CASSDRGRGNQPQHF; cdr3_nt: TGTGCCAGCAGTGACAGGGGGCGAGGCAATCAGCCCCAGCATTTT
clone_size: .; d_call: .; j_call: TRBJ2-7; v_call: TRBV9; cdr3_aa: CASSVEGFSYEQYF; cdr3_nt: TGTGCCAGCAGCGTGGAGGGATTCAGCTACGAGCAGTACTTC
clone_size: once; d_call: TRBD2; j_call: TRBJ2-1; v_call: TRBV11-1; cdr3_aa: CASSHGLAGISSYNEQFF; cdr3_nt: TGTGCCAGCAGCCACGGGCTAGCGGGCATAAGCTCCTACAATGAGCAGTTCTTC
clone_size: .; d_call: .; j_call: TRBJ2-5; v_call: TRBV28; cdr3_aa: CASNDEETQYF; cdr3_nt: TGTGCCAGCAACGACGAAGAGACCCAGTACTTC
clone_size: .; d_call: .; j_call: TRBJ2-7; v_call: TRBV28; cdr3_aa: CASSFVTYEQYF; cdr3_nt: TGTGCCAGCAGTTTCGTAACCTACGAGCAGTACTTC
clone_size: .; d_call: TRBD1; j_call: TRBJ2-3; v_call: TRBV19; cdr3_aa: CASSIGQGMDTQYF; cdr3_nt: TGTGCCAGTAGTATAGGACAGGGTATGGATACGCAGTATTTT
clone_size: .; d_call: .; j_call: TRBJ2-5; v_call: TRBV13; cdr3_aa: CASSLGLEETQYF; cdr3_nt: TGTGCCAGCAGCTTAGGACTTGAAGAGACCCAGTACTTC
clone_size: .; d_call: .; j_call: TRBJ2-7; v_call: TRBV5-6; cdr3_aa: CASSSTSSEQYF; cdr3_nt: TGTGCCAGCAGCTCTACTAGCTCCGAGCAGTACTTC
clone_size: .; d_call: .; j_call: TRBJ2-1; v_call: TRBV4-3; cdr3_aa: CASSQVDGDLYNEQFF; cdr3_nt: TGCGCCAGCAGCCAAGTTGACGGGGATCTGTACAATGAGCAGTTCTTC
clone_size: .; d_call: .; j_call: TRBJ1-2; v_call: TRBV2; cdr3_aa: CASNRDTNYGYTF; cdr3_nt: TGTGCCAGCAACCGAGACACTAACTATGGCTACACCTTC
clone_size: .; d_call: .; j_call: TRBJ1-1; v_call: TRBV21-1; cdr3_aa: CALWGQNTEAFF; cdr3_nt: TGTGCCCTCTGGGGCCAAAACACTGAAGCTTTCTTT
clone_size: .; d_call: TRBD1; j_call: TRBJ2-5; v_call: TRBV6-5; cdr3_aa: CASSPGTGGRETQYF; cdr3_nt: TGTGCCAGCAGTCCTGGGACAGGGGGCAGAGAGACCCAGTACTTC
clone_size: once; d_call: .; j_call: TRBJ2-7; v_call: TRBV13; cdr3_aa: CASSPTGTRYEQYF; cdr3_nt: TGTGCCAGCAGCCCCACGGGAACACGATACGAGCAGTACTTC
clone_size: .; d_call: .; j_call: TRBJ2-7; v_call: TRBV28; cdr3_aa: CASRGLSYEQYF; cdr3_nt: TGTGCCAGCAGGGGTCTCTCCTACGAGCAGTACTTC
clone_size: once; d_call: .; j_call: TRBJ1-2; v_call: TRBV19; cdr3_aa: CASKHVGQMNGYTF; cdr3_nt: TGTGCCAGTAAACATGTGGGCCAGATGAACGGCTACACCTTC
clone_size: .; d_call: .; j_call: TRBJ1-1; v_call: TRBV29-1; cdr3_aa: CSVGLGVTEAFF; cdr3_nt: TGCAGCGTTGGGTTGGGGGTTACTGAAGCTTTCTTT
clone_size: .; d_call: .; j_call: TRBJ1-3; v_call: TRBV14; cdr3_aa: CASSQERFQGGNTIYF; cdr3_nt: TGTGCCAGCAGCCAAGAAAGGTTCCAAGGTGGAAACACCATATATTTT
clone_size: .; d_call: .; j_call: TRBJ1-6; v_call: TRBV3-1; cdr3_aa: CASGGAPNYNSPLHF; cdr3_nt: TGTGCCAGCGGGGGCGCACCGAACTATAATTCACCCCTCCACTTT
clone_size: once; d_call: .; j_call: TRBJ2-1; v_call: TRBV9; cdr3_aa: CASSPDALGGRFNEQFF; cdr3_nt: TGTGCCAGCAGCCCAGACGCCCTAGGGGGACGATTCAATGAGCAGTTCTTC
clone_size: once; d_call: .; j_call: TRBJ1-1; v_call: TRBV7-3; cdr3_aa: CASSYTGMNTEAFF; cdr3_nt: TGTGCCAGCAGTTACACAGGGATGAACACTGAAGCTTTCTTT
clone_size: .; d_call: TRBD2; j_call: TRBJ2-7; v_call: TRBV10-3; cdr3_aa: CAISEAGLAGVRNEQYF; cdr3_nt: TGTGCCATCAGTGAGGCCGGACTAGCGGGAGTACGGAACGAGCAGTACTTC
clone_size: .; d_call: .; j_call: TRBJ2-6; v_call: TRBV4-1; cdr3_aa: CASSQPRALSGANVLTF; cdr3_nt: TGCGCCAGCAGCCAACCTCGGGCTCTCTCTGGGGCCAACGTCCTGACTTTC
clone_size: .; d_call: TRBD2; j_call: TRBJ2-2; v_call: TRBV11-2; cdr3_aa: CASSSAGTPNTGELFF; cdr3_nt: TGTGCCAGCTCCTCAGCGGGAACGCCGAACACCGGGGAGCTGTTTTTT
clone_size: .; d_call: TRBD1; j_call: TRBJ1-5; v_call: TRBV20-1; cdr3_aa: CSAHTGGRDQPQHF; cdr3_nt: TGCAGTGCGCACACAGGGGGCCGGGATCAGCCCCAGCATTTT
clone_size: .; d_call: .; j_call: TRBJ1-2; v_call: TRBV6-1; cdr3_aa: CASSEVGGAPQGGYTF; cdr3_nt: TGTGCCAGCAGTGAGGTCGGAGGAGCCCCCCAGGGTGGCTACACCTTC
clone_size: .; d_call: TRBD2; j_call: TRBJ2-2; v_call: TRBV4-1; cdr3_aa: CASSQDSGLAGAWRFGGELFF; cdr3_nt: TGCGCCAGCAGCCAAGATTCCGGACTAGCGGGGGCCTGGCGTTTTGGAGGGGAGCTGTTTTTT
clone_size: once; d_call: TRBD1; j_call: TRBJ2-2; v_call: TRBV7-3; cdr3_aa: CASSNPPDRANTGELFF; cdr3_nt: TGTGCCAGCAGCAACCCCCCGGACAGGGCGAACACCGGGGAGCTGTTTTTT
clone_size: .; d_call: .; j_call: TRBJ2-2; v_call: TRBV12-5; cdr3_aa: CASGTGVSGIGELFF; cdr3_nt: TGTGCTAGTGGCACGGGAGTATCGGGGATCGGGGAGCTGTTTTTT
clone_size: .; d_call: .; j_call: TRBJ1-1; v_call: TRBV5-1; cdr3_aa: CASSLVGGTAEAFF; cdr3_nt: TGCGCCAGCAGCTTGGTTGGGGGGACGGCTGAAGCTTTCTTT
clone_size: .; d_call: TRBD1; j_call: TRBJ1-4; v_call: TRBV13; cdr3_aa: CASSQQGANEKLFF; cdr3_nt: TGTGCCAGCAGCCAACAGGGGGCTAATGAAAAACTGTTTTTT
clone_size: once; d_call: .; j_call: TRBJ1-2; v_call: TRBV19; cdr3_aa: CASGEDYGYTF; cdr3_nt: TGTGCCAGTGGTGAGGACTATGGCTACACCTTC
clone_size: few; d_call: .; j_call: TRBJ2-7; v_call: TRBV12-3/TRBV12-4; cdr3_aa: CASSLSRGDGPTHYEQYF; cdr3_nt: TGTGCCAGCAGTTTGAGCAGGGGGGACGGGCCGACCCACTACGAGCAGTACTTC
clone_size: .; d_call: TRBD1; j_call: TRBJ1-1; v_call: TRBV2; cdr3_aa: CASSEAGQPMNTEAFF; cdr3_nt: TGTGCCAGCAGTGAAGCGGGACAGCCTATGAACACTGAAGCTTTCTTT
clone_size: once; d_call: TRBD2; j_call: TRBJ2-3; v_call: TRBV6-1; cdr3_aa: CAILGLAGGLAKGDTQYF; cdr3_nt: TGTGCCATCTTAGGACTAGCGGGGGGTCTCGCGAAGGGAGATACGCAGTATTTT
clone_size: .; d_call: .; j_call: TRBJ1-2; v_call: TRBV27; cdr3_aa: CASSLKGGYVGYTF; cdr3_nt: TGTGCCAGCAGTTTAAAAGGAGGGTATGTTGGCTACACCTTC
clone_size: .; d_call: .; j_call: TRBJ2-4; v_call: TRBV12-3/TRBV12-4; cdr3_aa: CASRPLAKNIQYF; cdr3_nt: TGTGCCAGCAGACCATTAGCCAAAAACATTCAGTACTTC
clone_size: .; d_call: .; j_call: TRBJ2-7; v_call: TRBV2; cdr3_aa: CASSEEWGTYEQYF; cdr3_nt: TGTGCCAGCAGTGAAGAGTGGGGAACCTACGAGCAGTACTTC
clone_size: .; d_call: .; j_call: TRBJ2-2; v_call: TRBV4-1; cdr3_aa: CASSPTGRTDGELFF; cdr3_nt: TGCGCCAGCAGTCCTACGGGACGGACGGACGGGGAGCTGTTTTTT
clone_size: .; d_call: .; j_call: TRBJ2-1; v_call: TRBV27; cdr3_aa: CASSPATAFYEQFF; cdr3_nt: TGTGCCAGCAGTCCGGCGACCGCTTTTTATGAGCAGTTCTTC
clone_size: once; d_call: .; j_call: TRBJ1-1; v_call: TRBV27; cdr3_aa: CASSLSPHPYTEAFF; cdr3_nt: TGTGCCAGCAGTTTGAGCCCTCACCCGTACACTGAAGCTTTCTTT
clone_size: .; d_call: .; j_call: TRBJ1-1; v_call: TRBV12-3/TRBV12-4; cdr3_aa: CASSSGLMNTEAFF; cdr3_nt: TGTGCCAGCAGCTCGGGACTGATGAACACTGAAGCTTTCTTT
clone_size: once; d_call: .; j_call: TRBJ2-7; v_call: TRBV28; cdr3_aa: CASSPGGTPDYEQYF; cdr3_nt: TGTGCCAGCAGTCCTGGCGGGACGCCAGACTACGAGCAGTACTTC
clone_size: .; d_call: .; j_call: TRBJ2-4; v_call: TRBV6-1; cdr3_aa: CASSPRRAVAKNIQYF; cdr3_nt: TGTGCCAGCAGTCCGAGGAGGGCCGTAGCCAAAAACATTCAGTACTTC
clone_size: .; d_call: .; j_call: TRBJ2-3; v_call: TRBV12-5; cdr3_aa: CASGLSDTQYF; cdr3_nt: TGTGCTAGTGGTTTGTCAGATACGCAGTATTTT
clone_size: .; d_call: TRBD2; j_call: TRBJ2-5; v_call: TRBV5-1; cdr3_aa: CASSRTLLAAQETQYF; cdr3_nt: TGCGCCAGCAGCCGGACCTTACTAGCGGCCCAAGAGACCCAGTACTTC
clone_size: .; d_call: .; j_call: TRBJ1-3; v_call: TRBV4-3; cdr3_aa: CASSLKTGTGNTIYF; cdr3_nt: TGCGCCAGCAGCCTTAAAACAGGGACAGGAAACACCATATATTTT